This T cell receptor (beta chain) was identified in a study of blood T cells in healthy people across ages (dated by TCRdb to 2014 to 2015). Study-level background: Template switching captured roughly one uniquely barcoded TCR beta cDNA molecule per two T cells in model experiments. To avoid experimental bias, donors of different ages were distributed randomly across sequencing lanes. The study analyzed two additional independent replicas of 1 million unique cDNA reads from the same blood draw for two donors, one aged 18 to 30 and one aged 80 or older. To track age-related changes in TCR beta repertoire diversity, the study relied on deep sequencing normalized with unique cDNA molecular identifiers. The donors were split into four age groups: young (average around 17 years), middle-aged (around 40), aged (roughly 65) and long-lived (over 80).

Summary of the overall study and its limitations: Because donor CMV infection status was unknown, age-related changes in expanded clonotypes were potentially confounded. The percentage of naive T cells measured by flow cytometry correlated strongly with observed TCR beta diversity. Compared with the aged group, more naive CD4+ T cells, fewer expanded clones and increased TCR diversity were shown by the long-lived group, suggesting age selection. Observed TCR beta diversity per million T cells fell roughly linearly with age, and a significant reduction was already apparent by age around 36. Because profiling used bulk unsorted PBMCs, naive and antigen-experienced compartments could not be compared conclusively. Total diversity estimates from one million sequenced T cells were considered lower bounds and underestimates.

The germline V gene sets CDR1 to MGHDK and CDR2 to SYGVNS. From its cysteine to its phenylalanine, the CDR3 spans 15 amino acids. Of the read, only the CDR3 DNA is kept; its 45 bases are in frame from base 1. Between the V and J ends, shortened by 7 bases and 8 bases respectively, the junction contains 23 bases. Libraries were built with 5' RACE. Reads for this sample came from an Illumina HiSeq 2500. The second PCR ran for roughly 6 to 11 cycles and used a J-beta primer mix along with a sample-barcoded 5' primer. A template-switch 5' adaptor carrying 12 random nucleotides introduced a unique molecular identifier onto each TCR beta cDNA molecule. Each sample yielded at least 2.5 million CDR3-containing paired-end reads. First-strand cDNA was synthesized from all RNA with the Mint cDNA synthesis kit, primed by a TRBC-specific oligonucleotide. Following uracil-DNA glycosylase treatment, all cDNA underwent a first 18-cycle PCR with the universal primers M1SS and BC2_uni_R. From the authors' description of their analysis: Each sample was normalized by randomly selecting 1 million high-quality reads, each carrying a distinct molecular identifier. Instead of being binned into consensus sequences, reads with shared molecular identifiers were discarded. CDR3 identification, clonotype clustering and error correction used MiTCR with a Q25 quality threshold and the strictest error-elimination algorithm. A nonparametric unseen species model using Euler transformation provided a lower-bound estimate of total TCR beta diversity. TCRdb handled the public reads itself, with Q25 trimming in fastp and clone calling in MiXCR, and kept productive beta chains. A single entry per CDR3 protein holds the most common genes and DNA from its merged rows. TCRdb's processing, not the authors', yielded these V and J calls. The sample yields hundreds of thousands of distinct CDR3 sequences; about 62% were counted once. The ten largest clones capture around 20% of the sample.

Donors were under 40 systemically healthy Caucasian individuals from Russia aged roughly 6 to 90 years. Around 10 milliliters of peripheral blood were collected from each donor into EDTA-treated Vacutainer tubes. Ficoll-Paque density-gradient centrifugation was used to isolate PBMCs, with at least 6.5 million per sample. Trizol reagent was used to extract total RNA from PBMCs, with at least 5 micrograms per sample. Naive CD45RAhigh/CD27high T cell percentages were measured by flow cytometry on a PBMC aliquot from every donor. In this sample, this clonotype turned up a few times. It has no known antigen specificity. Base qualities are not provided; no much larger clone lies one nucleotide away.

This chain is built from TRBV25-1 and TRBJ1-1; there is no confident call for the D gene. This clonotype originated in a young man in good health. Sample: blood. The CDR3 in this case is CASTPAGHGGSEAFF. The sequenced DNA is TGTGCCAGCACCCCCGCGGGTCATGGAGGTTCAGAAGCTTTCTTT.